This passage covers 17 T cell receptor beta chains from one sample sequenced in a study of technical replicates of blood from four donors. Clones were read by immunoSEQ multiplex PCR, and TCRdb kept only the in-frame ones, dropping some. Seen here are 70,000 to 80,000 clones, roughly 91% observed once, and the top ten hold 0.37%. Sequences were obtained from T cells isolated from PBMCs. Source of these receptors: a human donor in good health. Some clones in this sample may be carry-over from other donors' samples.

This clone has a handful of counts. This chain links TRBV7-9 with TRBJ2-2; no clear D gene. From germline, CDR1 is SEHNR and CDR2 FQNEAQ (reference sequence). V was clipped by 3 bases and J by 0 bases, with 14 bases between them. CDR3 size: 17 residues. In DNA, the CDR3 is TGTGCCAGCAGCTTCTATGTAGGAGTGTCGAACACCGGGGAGCTGTTTTTT. Its translation: CASSFYVGVSNTGELFF.

This clone was found once. The chain carries TRBV29-1 and TRBJ1-1, with 9 bases aligning to TRBD1. CDR1 and CDR2 from the germline V gene are SQVTM and ANQGSEA. The ends lost 4 bases at V and 8 bases at J; junction bases unmatched: 2. The CDR3 runs 11 residues. CDR3 bases: TGCAGCGTTGCCGGGACAGGGGAAGCTTTCTTT. This codes for CSVAGTGEAFF.

The chain couples TRBV19 to TRBJ2-3; 15 nucleotides align to TRBD2. Germline values: CDR1 LNHDA, CDR2 SQIVND (reference sequence). The CDR3 sequence is 16 residues long. V gave up 5 bases and J gave up 7 bases; unmatched junction bases: 7. CDR3 loop: CASSASGLAGGNTQYF. DNA for the CDR3: TGTGCCAGTAGTGCCTCGGGACTAGCGGGAGGAAATACGCAGTATTTT. The variable domain in full, with the rest retrieved from reference TRBV19 and TRBJ2-3, is DGGITQSPKYLFRKEGQNVTLSCEQNLNHDAMYWYRQDPGQGLRLIYYSQIVNDFQKGDIAEGYSVSREKKESFPLTVTSAQKNPTAFYLCASSASGLAGGNTQYFGPGTRLTVL.

The chain carries TRBV29-1 and TRBJ2-7; D uncertain. Germline V gene lookup returns CDR1 SQVTM and CDR2 ANQGSEA. V was trimmed by 6 bases and J by 0 bases, leaving 15 bases between them. CDR3 length equals 14 residues. In nucleotides, the CDR3 is TGCAGCGTGGCGTCTGGGCAGTCCTCCTACGAGCAGTACTTC. Amino acids: CSVASGQSSYEQYF.

The chain joins TRBV5-1 to TRBJ1-2; 10 bases match TRBD1. CDR1 and CDR2 from the germline V gene are SGHRS and YFSETQ. Germline trimming cut 4 bases from V and 4 bases from J; bases unmatched to any gene: 7. This CDR3 is 15 amino acids long. DNA for the CDR3: TGCGCCAGCAGCCCCGGGACAGGGGTCGGCTATGGCTACACCTTC. It specifies CASSPGTGVGYGYTF.

The V call is TRBV29-1, the J call TRBJ2-1, with 8 bases fitting TRBD1. The germline CDR1 and CDR2 sequences are SQVTM and ANQGSEA. There are 13 residues in the CDR3. The V segment lost 1 base and the J segment 10 bases; nucleotides outside the gene matches: 6. The DNA of the CDR3 is TGCAGCGTTGAAGTTGGACAGGGAAGGGAGCAGTTCTTC. Its protein product is CSVEVGQGREQFF.

V gene TRBV6-6 combines with J gene TRBJ2-1, with D possibly being TRBD2 (5 bases). V was cut by 4 bases and J by 6 bases, with 19 bases left in between. The CDR3 has 16 amino acids. Germline V lookup: CDR1 MNHNY, CDR2 SVGAGI (reference sequence). CDR3 sequence: CASSSRRHPRGNEQFF. DNA for the CDR3: TGTGCCAGCAGTTCACGCCGACACCCACGGGGCAATGAGCAGTTCTTC.

The chain links TRBV7-6 to TRBJ1-2, with TRBD1 identical over 9 bases. The CDR3 runs 18 residues. J gave up 2 bases and V 5 bases, and 15 bases lay outside the gene matches. Germline V gene lookup returns CDR1 SGHVS and CDR2 FNYEAQ. CDR3 in amino acids: CASSHDLTGTGSNYGYTF. CDR3 in DNA: TGTGCCAGCAGCCACGACCTGACCGGGACAGGGTCCAACTATGGCTACACCTTC.

J is TRBJ2-1 and V is TRBV6-5, with D tentatively TRBD2 (5 bases). This CDR3 has 15 amino acids. The ends were cut back, 6 bases at V and 6 bases at J, with 18 bases in the middle. The germline CDR1 and CDR2 sequences are MNHEY and SVGAGI. The CDR3, as DNA: TGTGCCAGCAGCCGATCGGCCATCCGGGGCAATGAGCAGTTCTTC. It encodes CASSRSAIRGNEQFF.

V gene TRBV7-8 combines with J gene TRBJ1-1; weak D call: TRBD1 (5 bases). Germline V lookup: CDR1 SGHVS, CDR2 FQNEAQ. CDR3 size: 11 residues. Deletions cut 1 base from V and 8 bases from J, with 5 bases between. In DNA, the CDR3 is TGTGCCAGCAGCTTAGACAGGGAAGCTTTCTTT. Its protein is CASSLDREAFF.

This chain uses TRBV7-9 with TRBJ2-2; D is unclear. Trimming removed 5 bases from V and 10 bases from J, with 11 bases in between. Germline CDR1 is SEHNR and CDR2 is FQNEAQ (reference sequence). The CDR3 runs 12 residues. The CDR3 region is CASSQNGPELFF. The CDR3 nucleotides read TGTGCCAGCAGCCAAAACGGTCCGGAGCTGTTTTTT. Full variable domain (missing parts from reference TRBV7-9 and TRBJ2-2): DTGVSQNPRHKITKRGQNVTFRCDPISEHNRLYWYRQTLGQGPEFLTYFQNEAQLEKSRLLSDRFSAERPKGSFSTLEIQRTEQGDSAMYLCASSQNGPELFFGEGSRLTVL.

This clone was found once. CDR3 in amino acids: CASSLTGQIYNEQFF. The CDR3 DNA follows: TGCGCCAGCAGCTTGACAGGGCAAATCTACAATGAGCAGTTCTTC. The chain carries TRBV5-1 and TRBJ2-1, with D possibly TRBD1 on 6 matching bases. Germline V gives CDR1 SGHRS, CDR2 YFSETQ. The CDR3 length is 15 residues. V lost 1 base, J lost 3 bases, and 11 bases lay in between.

The chain carries TRBV27 and TRBJ2-1; maybe TRBD2 (6 bases). CDR3 length: 13 residues. The germline gives CDR1 MNHEY, CDR2 SMNVEV (reference sequence). Trimming pared 10 bases from V and 6 bases from J, leaving 16 bases between. The CDR3 nucleotides read TGTGCCACCTGGGGCCACGGGGGCAATGAGCAGTTCTTC. Translated: CATWGHGGNEQFF.

V gene TRBV16 combines with J gene TRBJ1-2, with a possible D match to TRBD1 (5 bases). The germline V and J ends were trimmed by 0 bases and 8 bases, with 16 bases remaining between them. Germline V CDR1 and CDR2: KGHSY, FQNENV. The CDR3 length is 15 residues. DNA of the CDR3: TGTGCCAGCAGCCAATCTTCAGGACAAGGCACAGGCTACACCTTC. This gives the protein CASSQSSGQGTGYTF.

This chain connects TRBV28 to TRBJ1-5; 9 bases agree with TRBD1. The CDR3 sequence is 15 residues long. The junction had 6 bases not matched to a gene; V was cut back by 3 bases and J by 6 bases. The germline gives CDR1 MDHEN, CDR2 SYDVKM. The CDR3 is CASSFRTGAIQPQHF. The CDR3 DNA is TGTGCCAGCAGTTTCCGGACAGGGGCCATTCAGCCCCAGCATTTT.

The chain links TRBV11-2 to TRBJ2-1, with D perhaps TRBD2 (6 bases). The CDR3 totals 15 residues. In germline, CDR1 is SGHAT, CDR2 FQNNGV. V was cut by 2 bases and J by 4 bases, with 12 bases left in between. The CDR3 loop reads CASSLPSVIYNEQFF. The CDR3 DNA sequence: TGTGCCAGCAGCTTACCTAGCGTTATTTACAATGAGCAGTTCTTC.

The chain has TRBV28 and TRBJ1-5, with a tentative D call TRBD1 (5 bases). From germline, CDR1 is MDHEN and CDR2 SYDVKM. This CDR3 comprises 15 residues. Trimming pared 1 base from V and 3 bases from J, leaving 10 bases between. Here the CDR3 reads CASSLYRSYNQPQHF. In DNA form, the CDR3 reads TGTGCCAGCAGTTTATACAGGTCCTACAATCAGCCCCAGCATTTT.